The 10 T cell receptor beta chains below were found in one sample sequenced in a study of blood T cell repertoires in COVID-19. Method: immunoSEQ multiplex PCR; TCRdb's copy keeps in-frame clones and lacks some. Among 230,000 or so clones listed, about four fifths were seen once. Sequencing used PBMCs or T cells enriched from blood (not recorded which). Source of these receptors: a man aged 45-60 years who had recovered from COVID-19.

The gene calls are TRBV25-1 and TRBJ1-1; D might be TRBD1 (6 bases). The CDR3 has 15 amino acids. V lost 4 bases and J lost 5, with 17 bases in between. Germline-derived CDR1 and CDR2 are MGHDK and SYGVNS. The DNA of the CDR3 is TGTGCCAGCAGTGCCCCGCGGGGGGCGTATACTGAAGCTTTCTTT. It encodes CASSAPRGAYTEAFF.

J is TRBJ2-3 and V is TRBV18; 12 positions match TRBD2. Germline V lookup: CDR1 KGHSH, CDR2 LQKENI. Germline trimming cut 3 bases from V and 5 bases from J; bases unmatched to any gene: 12. The CDR3 sequence is 18 residues long. CDR3: CASSPPSLAGGLGDTQYF. CDR3 nucleotide sequence: TGTGCCAGCTCACCCCCCTCCCTAGCGGGAGGGTTGGGAGATACGCAGTATTTT.

The chain has TRBV10-2 and TRBJ2-3; 9 positions match TRBD2. V dropped 6 bases and J dropped 4; count of bases not matched to a gene: 5. The V gene's germline CDR1 is WSHSY and CDR2 SAAADI. The CDR3 covers 14 residues. The DNA of the CDR3 is TGCGCCAGCAGGGGAGCTAGCGGGGCAGATACGCAGTATTTT. It specifies CASRGASGADTQYF.

The count of this clone is one. The chain employs TRBV7-2 and TRBJ2-3; D is unresolved. CDR3 length equals 15 residues. With 5 bases removed from V and 0 bases from J, the gap between germline ends came to 12 bases. Per the germline V gene, CDR1 is SGHTA and CDR2 is FQGNSA. CDR3 in amino acids: CASSREAASTDTQYF. The CDR3 DNA follows: TGTGCCAGCAGCCGTGAAGCCGCTAGCACAGATACGCAGTATTTT. The variable domain in full, with the rest retrieved from reference TRBV7-2 and TRBJ2-3, is GAGVSQSPSNKVTEKGKDVELRCDPISGHTALYWYRQSLGQGLEFLIYFQGNSAPDKSGLPSDRFSAERTGGSVSTLTIQRTQQEDSAVYLCASSREAASTDTQYFGPGTRLTVL.

This clone was seen a few times. The chain carries TRBV28 and TRBJ1-2; the match to TRBD1 covers 8 bases. Germline values: CDR1 MDHEN, CDR2 SYDVKM. The CDR3 runs to 16 residues. The ends lost 7 bases at V and 1 base at J; junction bases unmatched: 11. CDR3 residues: CASIRETGGNNYGYTF. The CDR3, as DNA: TGTGCCAGCATTCGGGAAACAGGGGGAAATAACTATGGCTACACCTTC.

This sequence joins TRBV7-2 and TRBJ2-5; TRBD2 aligns across 8 bases. Unmatched junction bases numbered 4, after V lost 5 bases and J lost 2 bases. The germline CDR1 and CDR2 sequences are SGHTA and FQGNSA. The CDR3 runs to 14 residues. The CDR3 nucleotides are TGTGCCAGCAGCCTTAGCGGGGTACAAGAGACCCAGTACTTC. Protein: CASSLSGVQETQYF.

This clone was recorded once. The chain joins TRBV30 to TRBJ2-7; 11 nucleotides match TRBD2. V trimming: 5 bases; J trimming: 3 bases; junction bases outside the gene matches: 3. The V gene's germline CDR1 is GTSNPN and CDR2 SVGIG (reference sequence). The CDR3 loop spans 13 amino acids. CDR3 in amino acids: CAWGLAGLYEQYF. CDR3 bases: TGTGCCTGGGGACTAGCGGGCCTCTACGAGCAGTACTTC.

V and J are TRBV11-3 and TRBJ1-6; D is possibly TRBD1 (6 bases). Germline lookup yields CDR1 SGHNT and CDR2 YENEEA. The V and J ends lost 3 bases and 4 bases respectively, with 13 bases between them. The CDR3 extends over 16 amino acids. Here the CDR3 reads CASSFNGQTYNSPLHF. CDR3 sequence (DNA): TGTGCCAGCAGCTTCAACGGACAGACATATAATTCACCCCTCCACTTT.

The DNA for the CDR3 is TGTGCCAGCAGCCCGACAGGGAGGTCCCAAGAGACCCAGTACTTC. Its protein product is CASSPTGRSQETQYF. V and J are TRBV28 and TRBJ2-5; perhaps TRBD1 as D (7 bases). The CDR3 is 15 residues long. Deletions cut 6 bases from V and 1 base from J, with 15 bases between. Germline assignment: CDR1 MDHEN and CDR2 SYDVKM.

The rearrangement uses TRBV9 and TRBJ2-1; D may be TRBD2 (6 bases). Germline V lookup: CDR1 SGDLS, CDR2 YYNGEE. The CDR3 is 15 residues long. The V and J ends lost 0 bases and 7 bases respectively, with 14 bases between them. The CDR3 loop is CASSVGTNLVNEQFF. The CDR3 DNA sequence: TGTGCCAGCAGCGTAGGGACTAATCTTGTAAATGAGCAGTTCTTC.